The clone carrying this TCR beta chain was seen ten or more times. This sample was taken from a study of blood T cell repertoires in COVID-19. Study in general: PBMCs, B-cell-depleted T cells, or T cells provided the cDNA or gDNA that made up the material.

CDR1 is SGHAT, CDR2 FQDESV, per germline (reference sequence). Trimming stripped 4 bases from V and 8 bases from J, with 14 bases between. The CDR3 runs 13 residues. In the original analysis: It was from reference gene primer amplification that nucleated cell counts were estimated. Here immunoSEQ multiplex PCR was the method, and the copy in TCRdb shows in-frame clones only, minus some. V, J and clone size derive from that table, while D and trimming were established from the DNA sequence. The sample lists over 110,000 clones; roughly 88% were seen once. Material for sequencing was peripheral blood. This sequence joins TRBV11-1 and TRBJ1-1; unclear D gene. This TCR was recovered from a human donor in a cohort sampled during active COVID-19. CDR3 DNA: TGTGCCAGCAGCTCCCGACTGTCGGGGGAAGCTTTCTTT. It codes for CASSSRLSGEAFF.